This T cell receptor (beta chain) was documented in a study of shared clonotypes between healthy human individuals. TCRdb's copy holds only in-frame clones and misses some; the assay was immunoSEQ multiplex PCR. This table has about 1.5 million clones, roughly 96% appearing once. The CDR3 spans 15 residues. J gave up 6 bases and V 7 bases, and 11 bases lay outside the gene matches. CDR1 LNHDA and CDR2 SQIVND come from the germline V gene (reference sequence). This receptor was obtained from a man aged 30-40 years in good health. The gene calls are TRBV19 and TRBJ2-1; TRBD1 matches 8 bases. Sample: naive CD4+ T cells sorted from blood. Regarding subset: CD45RA+ positively selected. The CDR3 protein is CASTRTGTYLNEQFF. The CDR3 coding sequence is TGTGCCAGTACCCGGACAGGGACCTACCTCAATGAGCAGTTCTTC. The whole variable domain, filled in from reference TRBV19 and TRBJ2-1, reads DGGITQSPKYLFRKEGQNVTLSCEQNLNHDAMYWYRQDPGQGLRLIYYSQIVNDFQKGDIAEGYSVSREKKESFPLTVTSAQKNPTAFYLCASTRTGTYLNEQFFGPGTRLTVL.